This record looks at one T cell receptor beta chain sequence and its context. Clones were read by immunoSEQ multiplex PCR, and TCRdb kept only the in-frame ones, dropping some. This sample has roughly 300,000 clones, with 86% found just once. The CDR3 spans 13 residues. The germline gives CDR1 SEHNR, CDR2 FQNEAQ (reference sequence). V lost 4 bases, J lost 5 bases, and 8 bases lay in between. Treatment indicated: about 20 received Ad26.COV2.S at low or high dose, single or two shots; about 5 received placebo; per-sample allocation not given. It was on day 63 after the first vaccine or placebo injection that samples were taken. This sample stems from a study of Ad26.COV2.S vaccination and SARS-CoV-2 variants.

The sequence was collected from a person aged 18 to 65 who received the Ad26.COV2.S COVID-19 vaccine or a placebo. V gene TRBV7-9 combines with J gene TRBJ2-2, with D tentatively TRBD1 or TRBD2 (5 bases each). The source was peripheral blood, collected in a trial of Ad26.COV2.S vaccine versus placebo. CDR3 loop: CASSSRGTGELFF. The DNA of the CDR3 is TGTGCCAGCAGCTCGAGGGGAACCGGGGAGCTGTTTTTT.